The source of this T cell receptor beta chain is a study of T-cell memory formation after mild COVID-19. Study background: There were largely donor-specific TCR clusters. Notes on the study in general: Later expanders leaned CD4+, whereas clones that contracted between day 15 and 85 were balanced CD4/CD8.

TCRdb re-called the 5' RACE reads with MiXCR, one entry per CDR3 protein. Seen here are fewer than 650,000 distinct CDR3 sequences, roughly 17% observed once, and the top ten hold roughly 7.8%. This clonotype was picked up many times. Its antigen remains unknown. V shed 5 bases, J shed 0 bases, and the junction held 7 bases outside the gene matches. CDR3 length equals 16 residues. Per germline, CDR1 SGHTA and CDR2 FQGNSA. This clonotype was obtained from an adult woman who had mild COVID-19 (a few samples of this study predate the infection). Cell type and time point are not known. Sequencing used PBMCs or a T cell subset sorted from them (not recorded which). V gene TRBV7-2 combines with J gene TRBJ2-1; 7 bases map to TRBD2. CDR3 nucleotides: TGTGCCAGCAGCCGGGCCGGGACTACCTCCTACAATGAGCAGTTCTTC. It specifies CASSRAGTTSYNEQFF.